What follows are 22 T cell receptor beta chains derived from one specimen sequenced in a study of blood T cells in healthy people across ages. For the second PCR, which ran for about 7 to 11 cycles, a sample-barcoded 5' primer and a J-beta primer mix were used. TCRdb used MiXCR to reprocess the 5' RACE reads, holding one entry per CDR3 protein. The data show some 1.8 million distinct CDR3 sequences, with around 40% seen just once and approximately 22% held by the top ten. Specimen: blood. The source is a human donor in good health.

This clonotype has only a few counts. The J gene is TRBJ1-2, the V gene TRBV13; no clear D gene. Looked up from germline, CDR1 is PRHDT and CDR2 is FYEKMQ (reference sequence). V lost 2 bases and J lost 6, with 13 bases in between. The CDR3 is 14 residues long. CDR3 region: CASSLPTDSNGYTF. In DNA, the CDR3 is TGTGCCAGCAGCTTACCGACGGATTCGAATGGCTACACCTTC.

This clonotype was observed a handful of times. The CDR3 sequence is CSAFHRGLNTEAFF. The CDR3 DNA follows: TGCAGCGCTTTTCACAGGGGTTTGAACACTGAAGCTTTCTTT. The rearrangement joins TRBV29-1 to TRBJ1-1; TRBD1 matches 7 bases. The junction had 8 bases not matched to a gene; V was cut back by 7 bases and J by 0 bases. The CDR3 is 14 residues long. CDR1 is SQVTM, CDR2 ANQGSEA, per germline.

Only one count was recorded for this clonotype. Here the CDR3 reads CSYGGPGNTEAFF. As DNA, the CDR3 is TGCAGTTATGGGGGGCCGGGGAACACTGAAGCTTTCTTT. This chain connects TRBV20-1 to TRBJ1-1; possible D gene TRBD1, 6 bases. The CDR3 loop spans 13 amino acids. The V gene lost 8 bases and the J gene lost 1 base, with 14 bases spanning the gap. Germline-derived CDR1 and CDR2 are DFQATT and SNEGSKA (reference sequence).

V is TRBV6-5 and J is TRBJ2-7, with D uncertain. Per the germline V gene, CDR1 is MNHEY and CDR2 is SVGAGI. Trimming left V 9 bases short and J 3 bases short, with 12 bases between. The CDR3 length is 12 residues. The CDR3 protein is CASSSIYYEQYF. DNA for the CDR3: TGTGCCAGTAGTAGTATCTACTACGAGCAGTACTTC.

There are a few counts of this clonotype. This rearrangement joins TRBV6-5 to TRBJ1-2, with 7 bases that match TRBD1. The V gene's germline CDR1 is MNHEY and CDR2 SVGAGI. V shed 6 bases, J shed 10 bases, and the junction held 11 bases outside the gene matches. The CDR3 runs 13 residues. CDR3 DNA: TGTGCCAGCAGCCCCCAGGGGGTAGATGACTACACCTTC. It is translated as CASSPQGVDDYTF.

The rearrangement joins TRBV7-3 to TRBJ2-1; 14 bases agree with TRBD2. Germline CDR1 is SGHTA and CDR2 is FQGTGA. CDR3 length: 17 amino acids. Germline trimming cut 5 bases from V and 8 bases from J; bases unmatched to any gene: 11. As DNA, the CDR3 is TGTGCCAGCAGCCATCTGAGGACTAGCGGGGGGTCGGATGAGCAGTTCTTC. It yields the protein CASSHLRTSGGSDEQFF. Together with reference TRBV7-3 and TRBJ2-1, the CDR3 gives the full variable domain: GAGVSQTPSNKVTEKGKYVELRCDPISGHTALYWYRQSLGQGPEFLIYFQGTGAADDSGLPNDRFFAVRPEGSVSTLKIQRTERGDSAVYLCASSHLRTSGGSDEQFFGPGTRLTVL.

The table lists this clonotype with a few counts. The J gene is TRBJ2-1, the V gene TRBV2; D remains unclear. CDR3 length: 12 amino acids. CDR1 is SNHLY and CDR2 is FYNNEI in the germline V gene. V was trimmed by 7 bases and J by 4 bases, leaving 8 bases between them. CDR3 nucleotide sequence: TGTGCCAGCACTAGAGATTACAATGAGCAGTTCTTC. Translating gives CASTRDYNEQFF.

A few counts support this clonotype. V gene TRBV4-2 combines with J gene TRBJ2-7, with D perhaps being TRBD1 or TRBD2 (5 bases each). From germline, CDR1 is LGHNA and CDR2 YNFKEQ. The CDR3 loop spans 13 amino acids. Trimming removed 8 bases from V and 5 bases from J, with 16 bases in between. The CDR3 DNA reads TGTGCCAGCTCAAGAGGGGATCTCGACGAGCAGTACTTC. Its protein product is CASSRGDLDEQYF.

The chain uses TRBV20-1 and TRBJ2-7, with 7 positions matching TRBD1. Trimming at V came to 0 bases and at J to 4 bases, leaving 12 bases not matched to a gene. Germline CDR1 and CDR2: DFQATT and SNEGSKA (reference sequence). The CDR3 is made up of 16 amino acids. In DNA, the CDR3 is TGCAGTGCTAGAGATTTGGTCGGGACAGATTTTTACGAGCAGTACTTC. Its translation: CSARDLVGTDFYEQYF.

The chain has TRBV27 and TRBJ2-7; the D gene could be TRBD1 or TRBD2 (5 bases each). The CDR3 loop spans 16 amino acids. The V gene lost 0 bases and the J gene lost 3 bases, with 15 bases spanning the gap. Germline values: CDR1 MNHEY, CDR2 SMNVEV (reference sequence). DNA of the CDR3: TGTGCCAGCAGTTTATCGTTGGGGACCTGGGTCTACGAGCAGTACTTC. Protein sequence: CASSLSLGTWVYEQYF.

The chain links TRBV24-1 to TRBJ2-1; 8 nucleotides align to TRBD1. The V gene end was trimmed by 7 bases and the J gene end by 2 bases; junction bases not matched to a gene: 9. CDR3 length: 16 residues. The germline gives CDR1 KGHDR, CDR2 SFDVKD. DNA for the CDR3: TGTGCCACCAGCCCAAACACAGGGGGGCCCTACAATGAGCAGTTCTTC. It encodes CATSPNTGGPYNEQFF.

The chain uses TRBV6-5 and TRBJ2-5; D is unclear. CDR3 length: 15 amino acids. Germline lookup yields CDR1 MNHEY and CDR2 SVGAGI. The germline V and J ends were trimmed by 0 bases and 11 bases, with 19 bases remaining between them. The CDR3 coding sequence is TGTGCCAGCAGTTACTCCGCCCAGGCAGACAATGAGCAGTACTTC. Amino acids: CASSYSAQADNEQYF.

This clonotype appeared a few times. J is TRBJ1-3 and V is TRBV29-1, with D possibly matching TRBD1 (6 bases). The CDR3 totals 13 residues. Trimming took off 7 bases at V and 4 bases at J, with 14 bases between the two ends. The V gene's germline CDR1 is SQVTM and CDR2 ANQGSEA. The DNA for the CDR3 is TGCAGCGCCGAGCACAGGGCCGGAAACACCATATATTTT. Amino acid sequence: CSAEHRAGNTIYF.

The chain carries TRBV7-2 and TRBJ1-2; D is undetermined. V lost 5 bases, J lost 5 bases, and 15 bases lay in between. There are 14 residues in the CDR3. The germline V gene encodes CDR1 SGHTA and CDR2 FQGNSA. CDR3 sequence: CASSVRGSEYGYTF. CDR3 sequence (DNA): TGTGCCAGCAGCGTTCGGGGTAGTGAATATGGCTACACCTTC.

This clonotype was seen more than once but under ten times. The CDR3 sequence is CASSYQGLYGYTF. Here the CDR3 DNA reads TGTGCCAGCAGTTACCAGGGACTTTATGGCTACACCTTC. The chain is built from TRBV6-5 and TRBJ1-2, with D possibly being TRBD1 (5 bases). The CDR3 length is 13 residues. The germline V and J ends were trimmed by 2 bases and 5 bases, with 9 bases remaining between them. The V gene's germline CDR1 is MNHEY and CDR2 SVGAGI.

Regarding this clonotype: Germline and junction disagree at one end, which may indicate a read error. The chain uses TRBV5-6 and TRBJ1-2; tentatively, D is TRBD1 (5 bases). Germline values: CDR1 SGHDT, CDR2 YYEEEE. CDR3 size: 14 residues. CDR3 coding DNA: TGTGTCAGCAGCTTGGGTCGAGGGGTCTATGGCTACACCTTC. Translating gives CVSSLGRGVYGYTF. Looking up the rest from reference TRBV5-6 and TRBJ1-2 gives the full variable domain: DAGVTQSPTHLIKTRGQQVTLRCSPKSGHDTVSWYQQALGQGPQFIFQYYEEEERQRGNFPDRFSGHQFPNYSSELNVNALLLGDSALYLCVSSLGRGVYGYTFGSGTRLTVV.

Only one count was recorded for this clonotype. The chain links TRBV9 to TRBJ2-3, with D perhaps matching TRBD2 (5 bases). This CDR3 has 14 residues. Per germline, CDR1 SGDLS and CDR2 YYNGEE. V was shortened by 4 bases and J by 2 bases, with 11 bases between the two germline ends. The CDR3 coding sequence is TGTGCCAGCAGCCCCGGGGATACCACAGATACGCAGTATTTT. The encoded protein is CASSPGDTTDTQYF. The full variable domain, completed using reference TRBV9 and TRBJ2-3, is DSGVTQTPKHLITATGQRVTLRCSPRSGDLSVYWYQQSLDQGLQFLIQYYNGEERAKGNILERFSAQQFPDLHSELNLSSLELGDSALYFCASSPGDTTDTQYFGPGTRLTVL.

There are a few counts of this clonotype. V is TRBV7-9 and J is TRBJ2-3; 7 bases line up with TRBD2. V dropped 5 bases and J dropped 2; count of bases not matched to a gene: 19. Germline assignment: CDR1 SEHNR and CDR2 FQNEAQ (reference sequence). The CDR3 totals 19 residues. CDR3 residues: CASSPLTRGGSGNTDTQYF. The CDR3 coding sequence is TGTGCCAGCAGCCCTCTAACCCGCGGAGGAAGCGGGAACACAGATACGCAGTATTTT.

The chain carries TRBV7-2 and TRBJ1-2, with 11 nucleotides matching TRBD1. The CDR3 is made up of 17 amino acids. CDR1 and CDR2 from the germline V gene are SGHTA and FQGNSA. The V gene end was trimmed by 5 bases and the J gene end by 2 bases; junction bases not matched to a gene: 10. The CDR3 DNA sequence: TGTGCCAGCAGCCCGGCCGGGACAGGGGGTCGGAACTATGGCTACACCTTC. Translation gives CASSPAGTGGRNYGYTF. The whole variable domain, remainder taken from reference TRBV7-2 and TRBJ1-2, is GAGVSQSPSNKVTEKGKDVELRCDPISGHTALYWYRQSLGQGLEFLIYFQGNSAPDKSGLPSDRFSAERTGGSVSTLTIQRTQQEDSAVYLCASSPAGTGGRNYGYTFGSGTRLTVV.

This chain joins TRBV19 and TRBJ2-1; D may be TRBD2 (7 bases). The CDR3 runs to 14 residues. Per the germline V gene, CDR1 is LNHDA and CDR2 is SQIVND (reference sequence). The V and J ends lost 7 bases and 4 bases respectively, with 14 bases between them. This CDR3 is CASKRGGGYNEQFF. CDR3 sequence (DNA): TGTGCCAGTAAGAGGGGGGGAGGATACAATGAGCAGTTCTTC. Combining the CDR3 with reference TRBV19 and TRBJ2-1 gives the whole variable domain DGGITQSPKYLFRKEGQNVTLSCEQNLNHDAMYWYRQDPGQGLRLIYYSQIVNDFQKGDIAEGYSVSREKKESFPLTVTSAQKNPTAFYLCASKRGGGYNEQFFGPGTRLTVL.

The J gene is TRBJ2-1, the V gene TRBV24-1; 10 nucleotides line up with TRBD2. CDR3 length: 16 amino acids. The V gene end was trimmed by 0 bases and the J gene end by 5 bases; junction bases not matched to a gene: 3. The germline gives CDR1 KGHDR, CDR2 SFDVKD. CDR3 protein: CATSDLRTSGHNEQFF. CDR3 coding DNA: TGTGCCACCAGTGATTTGCGGACTAGCGGACACAATGAGCAGTTCTTC.

The rearrangement uses TRBV4-2 and TRBJ2-3, with 9 bases lining up with TRBD2. This CDR3 has 15 residues. Trimming removed 1 base from V and 3 bases from J; junction bases left unmatched: 2. The germline CDR1 and CDR2 sequences are LGHNA and YNFKEQ. For the CDR3, the DNA is TGTGCCAGCAGCCAAGGCGGGGGGGAGACAGATACGCAGTATTTT. It specifies CASSQGGGETDTQYF.